This record looks at one T cell receptor beta chain sequence and its context. Its antigen remains unknown. The V gene lost 7 bases and the J gene lost 8 bases, with 7 bases spanning the gap. Germline values: CDR1 DFQATT, CDR2 SNEGSKA (reference sequence). The CDR3 is 9 amino acids. This sample was taken from a study of T cell repertoires in cytomegalovirus infection. Study observations and caveats: HLA-C-restricted, CMV-specific TCR beta clonotypes were dominant ex vivo.

TCRdb re-derived calls from the reads in MiXCR, one entry per CDR3 protein. The sample holds roughly 720,000 distinct CDR3 sequences; approximately 34% are singletons and the top ten take 2.8%. What was sequenced was PBMCs. This sequence originates from a human donor in good health (CMV status not recorded). Some clones in this sample may be carry-over from other donors' samples. This chain connects TRBV20-1 to TRBJ2-3; no clear D gene. The CDR3 DNA follows: TGCAGTGACCAGGCTACGCAGTATTTT. Residues: CSDQATQYF.